This TCR beta chain is drawn from a study of blood T cell repertoires in COVID-19. The wider study: Whether acute or convalescent, the COVID-19 samples came from the United States, Italy and Spain. T cells, B-cell-depleted T cells, or PBMCs supplied cDNA or gDNA.

This clone has just a few counts. Authors' data handling: Reference gene primer amplification yielded estimated nucleated cell counts. Data came from immunoSEQ multiplex PCR; TCRdb stores just in-frame clones and leaves some out. V, J and clone size derive from that table, while D and trimming were established from the DNA sequence. The sample lists some 120,000 clones, roughly 89% seen once, with about 18% in the top ten. V was clipped by 7 bases and J by 6 bases; unmatched bases: 13. Per germline, CDR1 SEHNR and CDR2 FQNEAQ (reference sequence). This CDR3 spans 15 amino acids. V and J are TRBV7-9 and TRBJ1-1; 8 nucleotides agree with TRBD1. This sequence was found in a human donor with acute or convalescent COVID-19. The donor label of this sample is uncertain. Sequencing input: peripheral blood. The CDR3 DNA reads TGTGCCAGCAAGAACAGGGGGACCGGGGCGCCTGAAGCTTTCTTT. Its protein product is CASKNRGTGAPEAFF.